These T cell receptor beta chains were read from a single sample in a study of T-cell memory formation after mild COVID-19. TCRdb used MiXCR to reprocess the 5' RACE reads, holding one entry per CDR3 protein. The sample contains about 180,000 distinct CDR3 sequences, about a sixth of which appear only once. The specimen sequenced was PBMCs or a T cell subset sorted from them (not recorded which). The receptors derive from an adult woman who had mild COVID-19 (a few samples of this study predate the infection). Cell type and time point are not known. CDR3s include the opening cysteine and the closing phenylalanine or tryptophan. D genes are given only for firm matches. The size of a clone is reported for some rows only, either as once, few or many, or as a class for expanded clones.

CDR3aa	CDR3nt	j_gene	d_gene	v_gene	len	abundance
CSAGRGPSNQPQHF	TGCAGTGCGGGGAGAGGGCCTAGCAATCAGCCCCAGCATTTT	TRBJ1-5	.	TRBV20-1	14	.
CASSSYAGATYEQYF	TGTGCCAGCAGCTCCTATGCCGGGGCGACCTACGAGCAGTACTTC	TRBJ2-7	.	TRBV7-9	15	.
CASSYSRVFGSNQPQHF	TGTGCCAGCAGTTATTCCCGAGTCTTTGGGAGCAATCAGCCCCAGCATTTT	TRBJ1-5	.	TRBV6-5	17	few
CASSLNPGLTTQYF	TGTGCCAGCAGCTTAAATCCAGGCCTAACGACCCAGTACTTC	TRBJ2-5	.	TRBV7-2	14	.
CASSLAGTRGDTQYF	TGTGCCAGCAGCTTAGCGGGGACTAGGGGGGATACGCAGTATTTT	TRBJ2-3	TRBD2	TRBV7-2	15	.
CASSLSGGAEDTQYF	TGTGCCAGCAGCTTAAGCGGGGGGGCCGAGGATACGCAGTATTTT	TRBJ2-3	TRBD2	TRBV7-7	15	.
CASSTGTPNTGELIF	TGTGCCAGCTCAACCGGGACACCGAACACCGGGGAGCTGATTTTT	TRBJ2-2	.	TRBV18	15	.
CASRPRGPQQYF	TGTGCCAGCAGGCCCCGGGGCCCCCAGCAGTACTTC	TRBJ2-7	.	TRBV6-5	12	.
CASSQNRGVEQYF	TGTGCCAGCAGCCAGAATCGGGGGGTGGAACAGTACTTC	TRBJ2-7	TRBD2	TRBV3-1	13	few
CASSLGPVVAQYF	TGTGCCAGCAGCTTAGGGCCCGTGGTGGCGCAGTATTTT	TRBJ2-3	.	TRBV7-2	13	.
CSARVRDNEQFF	TGCAGTGCTAGAGTCCGCGACAATGAGCAGTTCTTC	TRBJ2-1	.	TRBV20-1	12	.
CASSPNGLREQYF	TGTGCCAGCAGCCCCAATGGTCTACGGGAGCAGTACTTC	TRBJ2-7	.	TRBV6-2/TRBV6-3	13	.
CASSLGSNTGELFF	TGTGCCAGCAGTTTAGGTTCGAACACCGGGGAGCTGTTTTTT	TRBJ2-2	.	TRBV12-3/TRBV12-4	14	few
CASSPRGSANTGELFF	TGTGCCAGCAGCCCGAGAGGAAGCGCGAACACCGGGGAGCTGTTTTTT	TRBJ2-2	.	TRBV7-6	16	many
CASRPGGTELTEAFF	TGCGCCAGCAGGCCCGGAGGAACGGAACTAACTGAAGCTTTCTTT	TRBJ1-1	.	TRBV5-1	15	few
CASSGQGVTYEQYF	TGCGCCAGCAGCGGTCAGGGTGTTACCTACGAGCAGTACTTC	TRBJ2-7	.	TRBV5-1	14	.
CSAMTGVTEAFF	TGCAGTGCGATGACAGGGGTTACTGAAGCTTTCTTT	TRBJ1-1	TRBD1	TRBV20-1	12	.
CASSITPTGWDIQYF	TGTGCCAGCAGCATAACCCCGACAGGGTGGGACATTCAGTACTTC	TRBJ2-4	TRBD1	TRBV7-2	15	few
CASSRNMGTGEDGYTF	TGTGCCAGCAGTCGTAATATGGGGACAGGGGAAGATGGCTACACCTTC	TRBJ1-2	TRBD1	TRBV2	16	.
CSVEIQGTDTQYF	TGCAGCGTTGAAATACAGGGCACAGATACGCAGTATTTT	TRBJ2-3	.	TRBV29-1	13	many
CASSLLTDNTEAFF	TGCGCCAGCAGCTTGTTAACGGATAACACTGAAGCTTTCTTT	TRBJ1-1	.	TRBV5-1	14	many
CSARDSTLTNEQYF	TGCAGTGCTAGAGACAGCACCCTGACTAACGAGCAGTACTTC	TRBJ2-7	.	TRBV20-1	14	.
CATSRRTGELFF	TGTGCCACCAGCCGAAGGACCGGGGAGCTGTTTTTT	TRBJ2-2	.	TRBV15	12	few
CASSRRGTVNQPQHF	TGTGCCAGCAGCAGACGGGGGACAGTCAATCAGCCCCAGCATTTT	TRBJ1-5	TRBD1	TRBV7-2	15	few
CASMEALWQNSPLHF	TGTGCCAGCATGGAGGCCCTGTGGCAGAATTCACCCCTCCACTTT	TRBJ1-6	.	TRBV2	15	.
CASSPSSRGLAGSPLHF	TGTGCCAGCAGCCCATCTAGCAGGGGGCTCGCTGGTTCACCCCTCCACTTT	TRBJ1-6	TRBD1	TRBV12-3/TRBV12-4	17	.
CASSLSWGNEQFF	TGTGCCAGCTCACTCTCCTGGGGCAATGAGCAGTTCTTC	TRBJ2-1	.	TRBV18	13	.
CASSLGPTYTEAFF	TGTGCCAGCAGTCTAGGACCGACTTACACTGAAGCTTTCTTT	TRBJ1-1	.	TRBV12-3/TRBV12-4	14	few
CASGRGTGYRETQYF	TGTGCCAGTGGACGAGGGACAGGGTACCGGGAGACCCAGTACTTC	TRBJ2-5	TRBD1	TRBV2	15	.
CASSPGPGKNTEAFF	TGTGCCAGCAGTCCAGGCCCGGGGAAAAACACTGAAGCTTTCTTT	TRBJ1-1	.	TRBV12-3/TRBV12-4	15	.
CASSAGQPQHF	TGTGCCAGCAGTGCTGGACAGCCCCAGCATTTT	TRBJ1-5	.	TRBV2	11	few